The clone carrying this T cell receptor (beta chain) was seen a single time. The sample is drawn from a study of technical replicates of blood from a few donors. The CDR3 is 18 amino acids. The germline V and J ends were trimmed by 5 bases and 0 bases, with 20 bases remaining between them. The V gene's germline CDR1 is LNHDA and CDR2 SQIVND (reference sequence). Generated by immunoSEQ multiplex PCR, the TCRdb table keeps only in-frame clones and is missing some. The sample shows about 70,000 clones, around 97% of them seen only once. The sample consisted of T cells isolated from PBMCs. The receptor was derived from a human donor in good health. The chain couples TRBV19 to TRBJ2-4; D possibly corresponds to TRBD1 (7 bases). For the CDR3, the DNA is TGTGCCAGTAGTTCCGACAGGGACGGAGGGCTAGCCAAAAACATTCAGTACTTC. Amino acid sequence: CASSSDRDGGLAKNIQYF.